A single sample is the source of the 20 T cell receptor beta chains below, sequenced in a study of T-cell reconstitution after alpha-beta-depleted transplantation in children. Preparation of the TCRbeta library was carried out with unique molecular identifiers. MiXCR, applied by TCRdb to the PCR reads, yields one record per CDR3 protein. The top ten hold 2.2% of the sample, which has 450,000 to 600,000 distinct CDR3 sequences, under 15% seen once. The material sequenced was PBMCs, mostly from graft donor cells, taken 360 days after TCRalphabeta/CD19-depleted stem cell transplant. These receptor sequences come from a male patient under 18 who had a stem cell transplant for acute myeloid leukemia, so the T cells may come from the graft donor.

This chain links TRBV29-1 with TRBJ2-2, with a tentative D call TRBD2 (6 bases). Trimming removed 8 bases at V and 1 base at J, with 14 bases between. Germline values: CDR1 SQVTM, CDR2 ANQGSEA. This CDR3 is built from 14 residues. The CDR3 region is CSITGTLNTGELFF. CDR3 coding DNA: TGCAGCATAACCGGGACTCTGAACACCGGGGAGCTGTTTTTT.

This clonotype came up many times. J is TRBJ2-4 and V is TRBV7-9; 8 positions match TRBD2. Germline CDR1 SEHNR, CDR2 FQNEAQ (reference sequence). The CDR3 covers 15 residues. The junction had 0 bases not matched to a gene; V was cut back by 2 bases and J by 0 bases. The CDR3 here is CASSLLAGAKNIQYF. The CDR3 coding sequence is TGTGCCAGCAGCTTACTAGCGGGAGCCAAAAACATTCAGTACTTC.

The table lists this clonotype with a few counts. Since a much larger clone is just one base distant, this may be a read error. The V gene is TRBV30, the J gene TRBJ2-1; D uncertain. Germline CDR1 reads GTSNPN; CDR2 reads SVGIG (reference sequence). The ends were cut back, 4 bases at V and 8 bases at J, with 0 bases in the middle. This CDR3 is 8 amino acids long. The CDR3 coding sequence is TGTGCCTGGAATGAGCAGTTCTTC. Translation: CAWNEQFF.

This clonotype was detected only a few times. The chain carries TRBV4-3 and TRBJ2-1; TRBD2 matches 7 bases. This CDR3 comprises 16 residues. Unmatched junction bases numbered 9, after V lost 0 bases and J lost 7 bases. Germline V gene data show CDR1 as LGHNA and CDR2 as YSLEER. The CDR3 is CASSQDGPSGRNEQFF. The CDR3 region has the DNA TGCGCCAGCAGCCAAGACGGGCCTAGCGGAAGGAATGAGCAGTTCTTC.

The gene calls are TRBV29-1 and TRBJ2-5; 9 bases match TRBD1. The ends lost 5 bases at V and 5 bases at J; junction bases unmatched: 9. The germline V gene has CDR1 SQVTM and CDR2 ANQGSEA. The CDR3 consists of 14 residues. The CDR3: CSVRTGVRMETQYF. In nucleotides, the CDR3 is TGCAGCGTTAGGACAGGGGTGAGAATGGAGACCCAGTACTTC. The entire variable domain, with the rest obtained from reference TRBV29-1 and TRBJ2-5, is as follows: SAVISQKPSRDICQRGTSLTIQCQVDSQVTMMFWYRQQPGQSLTLIATANQGSEATYESGFVIDKFPISRPNLTFSTLTVSNMSPEDSSIYLCSVRTGVRMETQYFGPGTRLLVL.

To note about this clonotype: A much larger clone is a single base away; this may be a read error. This chain connects TRBV20-1 to TRBJ2-1; the match to TRBD2 covers 9 bases. CDR1 is DFQATT, CDR2 SNEGSKA, per germline (reference sequence). This CDR3 is 15 amino acids long. The CDR3 is CSVRVQGLAQREQFF. The DNA for the CDR3 is TGCAGTGTTAGAGTCCAGGGACTAGCTCAACGAGAGCAGTTCTTC.

The chain recombines TRBV27 with TRBJ2-5, with D possibly matching TRBD2 (5 bases). The ends were cut back, 4 bases at V and 3 bases at J, with 9 bases in the middle. The CDR3 has 13 amino acids. Per germline, CDR1 MNHEY and CDR2 SMNVEV (reference sequence). As DNA, the CDR3 is TGTGCCAGCAGTTCCGGACTGAAAGAGACCCAGTACTTC. Residues: CASSSGLKETQYF.

This clonotype has just a few counts. The chain links TRBV29-1 to TRBJ2-1, with 10 bases matching TRBD2. V lost 5 bases to trimming and J lost 5 bases; unmatched junction nucleotides: 12. The germline V gene has CDR1 SQVTM and CDR2 ANQGSEA. The CDR3 covers 16 residues. CDR3 sequence: CSVPWASGRVHNEQFF. The DNA of the CDR3 is TGCAGCGTTCCCTGGGCTAGCGGGAGAGTCCACAATGAGCAGTTCTTC.

This clonotype was recorded a few times. V and J are TRBV5-5 and TRBJ2-1; 7 bases match TRBD2. Germline V gene data show CDR1 as SGHKS and CDR2 as YYEKEE (reference sequence). The J segment lost 6 bases and the V segment lost 1 base, leaving 7 bases of the junction unmatched. The CDR3 length is 15 residues. The CDR3, as DNA: TGTGCCAGCAGCTTGTCGCGGGAGCGTACCAATGAGCAGTTCTTC. Translated, it gives CASSLSRERTNEQFF.

This clonotype has a handful of counts. The chain recombines TRBV20-1 with TRBJ1-5; D is unresolved. Per germline, CDR1 DFQATT and CDR2 SNEGSKA (reference sequence). V was clipped by 4 bases and J by 8 bases, with 18 bases between them. CDR3 length equals 14 residues. The CDR3 here is CSAILQKSAEPQHF. DNA of the CDR3: TGCAGTGCTATCTTACAGAAATCTGCAGAGCCCCAGCATTTT.

This clonotype was counted many times. The chain joins TRBV5-1 to TRBJ2-3, with TRBD2 identical over 10 bases. The CDR3 runs 18 residues. After removal of 4 bases from V and 0 bases from J, the junction contained 11 bases not matched to a gene. Germline CDR1 reads SGHRS; CDR2 reads YFSETQ. The DNA for the CDR3 is TGCGCCAGCAGCCCTCGGACTAGCGGAACCACTAGCACAGATACGCAGTATTTT. Protein product: CASSPRTSGTTSTDTQYF.

The rearrangement uses TRBV7-2 and TRBJ2-2, with D unresolved. Deletions cut 1 base from V and 4 bases from J, with 13 bases between. Looked up from germline, CDR1 is SGHTA and CDR2 is FQGNSA. This CDR3 comprises 16 residues. CDR3 residues: CASSLDAGVGTGELFF. CDR3 nucleotide sequence: TGTGCCAGCAGCTTAGATGCTGGGGTCGGCACCGGGGAGCTGTTTTTT.

The chain couples TRBV5-1 to TRBJ1-2, with 9 bases lining up with TRBD1. The germline V gene has CDR1 SGHRS and CDR2 YFSETQ. V lost 2 bases and J lost 2; bases outside the gene matches: 4. This CDR3 region has 15 residues. The CDR3 loop is CASSFWTGVNYGYTF. CDR3 DNA sequence: TGCGCCAGCAGCTTTTGGACAGGGGTGAACTATGGCTACACCTTC.

This clonotype was seen only a few times. The genes are TRBV9 and TRBJ2-3, with D perhaps given as TRBD1 or TRBD2 (5 bases each). The V and J ends lost 0 bases and 0 bases respectively, with 20 bases between them. The CDR3 totals 19 residues. Germline V gene sequence: CDR1 SGDLS, CDR2 YYNGEE. The CDR3 loop is CASSVGLRLGTPSTDTQYF. In DNA form, the CDR3 reads TGTGCCAGCAGCGTAGGCTTGCGTCTGGGGACGCCTAGCACAGATACGCAGTATTTT.

The chain has TRBV7-9 and TRBJ2-2; 10 bases agree with TRBD2. V lost 3 bases to trimming and J lost 6 bases; unmatched junction nucleotides: 7. Germline CDR1 and CDR2: SEHNR and FQNEAQ (reference sequence). The length of the CDR3 is 16 residues. The DNA for the CDR3 is TGTGCCAGCAGCTTCACCGGGACTAGCGTAGCCGGGGAGCTGTTTTTT. This sequence encodes CASSFTGTSVAGELFF.

This sequence joins TRBV5-1 and TRBJ2-7, with D possibly matching TRBD1 (5 bases). Trimming shortened V by 0 bases and J by 3 bases, and 16 bases separated the two germline ends. The CDR3 runs to 16 residues. Germline loops: CDR1 SGHRS, CDR2 YFSETQ. CDR3: CASSLVLLTASYEQYF. The CDR3 nucleotides read TGCGCCAGCAGCTTGGTCCTCTTGACAGCGAGCTACGAGCAGTACTTC.

V usage is TRBV5-1 and J usage is TRBJ2-4, with D tentatively TRBD2 (7 bases). V was clipped by 0 bases and J by 7 bases, with 26 bases between them. CDR1 is SGHRS, CDR2 YFSETQ, per germline. CDR3 length equals 19 residues. The CDR3 DNA reads as TGCGCCAGCAGCTTGGAACACAGTTACTCGATGGGAGGGGGGAACATTCAGTACTTC. As protein: CASSLEHSYSMGGGNIQYF.

The chain couples TRBV7-8 to TRBJ2-1; 7 bases agree with TRBD1. The V and J ends lost 6 bases and 6 bases, in that order; junction bases with no gene match: 8. This CDR3 spans 14 amino acids. Per the germline V gene, CDR1 is SGHVS and CDR2 is FQNEAQ. The CDR3 sequence is CASRQGGAGNEQFF. CDR3 bases: TGTGCCAGCAGGCAAGGGGGCGCGGGCAATGAGCAGTTCTTC.

This clonotype appeared a few times. The genes are TRBV5-6 and TRBJ2-5; TRBD2 might be the D (5 bases). The CDR3 extends over 15 amino acids. Trimming stripped 1 base from V and 5 bases from J, with 15 bases between. The germline V gene has CDR1 SGHDT and CDR2 YYEEEE. CDR3 amino acids: CASSLRHFGGETQYF. The CDR3 region has the DNA TGTGCCAGCAGCTTGAGGCATTTCGGCGGGGAGACCCAGTACTTC.

The chain combines TRBV6-2 or TRBV6-3 with TRBJ2-7; 8 positions match TRBD2. V shed 2 bases and J 3 bases; nucleotides not matched to a gene: 12. This CDR3 comprises 17 residues. Germline CDR1 MNHEY, CDR2 SVGEGT. The CDR3 loop is CASSYATGLAGSYEQYF. CDR3 sequence (DNA): TGTGCCAGCAGTTACGCTACCGGTTTAGCGGGAAGCTACGAGCAGTACTTC.